The 26 T cell receptor beta chains below come from one sample, sequenced in a study of blood T cell repertoires in COVID-19. The data were produced by immunoSEQ multiplex PCR, yet TCRdb's version contains in-frame clones alone and is incomplete. In the table there are 150,000 or so clones, approximately 86% of which are singletons. Sequencing was carried out using peripheral blood. The receptor set was obtained from a man in his 60s with COVID-19, enrolled during active disease.

This chain joins TRBV24-1 and TRBJ2-2; D is unresolved. Germline V gene sequence: CDR1 KGHDR, CDR2 SFDVKD. The germline V and J ends were trimmed by 0 bases and 4 bases, with 11 bases remaining between them. The CDR3 length is 16 residues. The CDR3 loop reads CATSDLIPPGTGELFF. CDR3 bases: TGTGCCACCAGTGATTTGATTCCTCCAGGCACCGGGGAGCTGTTTTTT.

This clone was recorded a few times. The chain uses TRBV7-2 and TRBJ1-2; 7 bases line up with TRBD1. Trimming took 3 bases from V and 2 from J; bases not matched to a gene: 3. This CDR3 is built from 14 residues. Germline V lookup: CDR1 SGHTA, CDR2 FQGNSA. The CDR3 sequence is CASSFTGENYGYTF. CDR3 DNA sequence: TGTGCCAGCAGCTTTACAGGGGAAAACTATGGCTACACCTTC.

This chain uses TRBV3-1 (or the pseudogene TRBV3-2) with TRBJ2-1; 12 bases fit TRBD2. The CDR3 totals 13 residues. Losses at the gene ends were 4 bases for V and 10 bases for J; bases not matched to a gene: 2. Germline CDR1 LGHDT, CDR2 YNNKEL (reference sequence). DNA for the CDR3: TGTGCCAGCAGCCCTGGGACTAGCGGGGAGCAGTTCTTC. Its protein product is CASSPGTSGEQFF.

The rearrangement joins TRBV24-1 to TRBJ1-1, with a weak D call TRBD1 (5 bases). CDR1 is KGHDR, CDR2 SFDVKD, per germline. V gave up 6 bases and J gave up 1 base, with 8 bases separating them. The CDR3 covers 13 residues. CDR3 coding DNA: TGTGCCACCAGTTTTGGACAGAACACTGAAGCTTTCTTT. This codes for CATSFGQNTEAFF.

This chain connects TRBV6-5 to TRBJ1-3, with TRBD1 matching 7 bases. The junction had 8 bases not matched to a gene; V was cut back by 7 bases and J by 2 bases. The CDR3 length is 15 residues. The germline gives CDR1 MNHEY, CDR2 SVGAGI. Here the CDR3 reads CASKTQTGAGNTIYF. CDR3 in DNA: TGTGCCAGCAAGACTCAAACAGGGGCTGGAAACACCATATATTTT.

The J gene is TRBJ1-1, the V gene TRBV7-8, with 8 bases identical to TRBD1. The CDR3 is made up of 15 amino acids. The V and J ends lost 6 bases and 0 bases, in that order; junction bases with no gene match: 6. In germline, CDR1 is SGHVS, CDR2 FQNEAQ. CDR3 sequence: CASRSGGIMNTEAFF. In DNA form, the CDR3 reads TGTGCCAGCAGGTCAGGGGGCATAATGAACACTGAAGCTTTCTTT. Together with reference TRBV7-8 and TRBJ1-1, the CDR3 gives the full variable domain: GAGVSQSPRYKVAKRGQDVALRCDPISGHVSLFWYQQALGQGPEFLTYFQNEAQLDKSGLPSDRFFAERPEGSVSTLKIQRTQQEDSAVYLCASRSGGIMNTEAFFGQGTRLTVV.

The chain links TRBV7-9 to TRBJ2-2; possibly TRBD1 for D (5 bases). Germline CDR1 is SEHNR and CDR2 is FQNEAQ (reference sequence). The CDR3 has 14 amino acids. With 5 bases removed from V and 3 bases from J, the gap between germline ends came to 10 bases. The CDR3 here is CASSLSRDTGELFF. In nucleotides, the CDR3 is TGTGCCAGCAGCCTAAGCAGGGACACCGGGGAGCTGTTTTTT.

This clone was counted once. As DNA, the CDR3 is TGTGCCAGCAGTCCGGACAGGACGATGAACACTGAAGCTTTCTTT. Translated: CASSPDRTMNTEAFF. The rearrangement links TRBV6-5 to TRBJ1-1; 7 bases line up with TRBD1. With V trimmed by 5 bases and J by 0 bases, 6 bases remained unmatched. The CDR3 spans 15 residues. Germline V lookup: CDR1 MNHEY, CDR2 SVGAGI.

This clone was found a few times. V is TRBV7-2 and J is TRBJ1-5; unclear D gene. CDR1 and CDR2 from the germline V gene are SGHTA and FQGNSA. The CDR3 has 15 residues. V lost 5 bases, J lost 4 bases, and 15 bases lay in between. The CDR3 sequence: CASSVRLGQNQPQHF. As DNA, the CDR3 is TGTGCCAGCAGCGTCCGTCTGGGCCAAAATCAGCCCCAGCATTTT. The whole variable domain, filled in from reference TRBV7-2 and TRBJ1-5, reads GAGVSQSPSNKVTEKGKDVELRCDPISGHTALYWYRQSLGQGLEFLIYFQGNSAPDKSGLPSDRFSAERTGGSVSTLTIQRTQQEDSAVYLCASSVRLGQNQPQHFGDGTRLSIL.

This chain joins TRBV12-3 or TRBV12-4 and TRBJ1-2; D is perhaps TRBD1 (6 bases). The CDR3 totals 13 residues. Trimming removed 5 bases at V and 4 bases at J, with 11 bases between. CDR3 loop: CASSPRQVYGYTF. In nucleotides, the CDR3 is TGTGCCAGCAGTCCACGACAGGTCTATGGCTACACCTTC.

The CDR3 spells CASSLDRSTDTQYF. As DNA, the CDR3 is TGTGCCAGCAGCTTAGACAGATCCACAGATACGCAGTATTTT. This chain joins TRBV7-9 and TRBJ2-3; D is undetermined. Germline loops: CDR1 SEHNR, CDR2 FQNEAQ (reference sequence). Trimming pared 1 base from V and 2 bases from J, leaving 7 bases between. The CDR3 spans 14 residues.

The chain uses TRBV6-6 and TRBJ1-1; possibly TRBD1 for D (6 bases). V was trimmed by 5 bases and J by 2 bases, leaving 15 bases between them. This CDR3 contains 15 residues. Looked up from germline, CDR1 is MNHNY and CDR2 is SVGAGI (reference sequence). The CDR3 sequence is CASSPSGAYNTEAFF. Here the CDR3 DNA reads TGTGCCAGCAGTCCTTCAGGGGCATATAACACTGAAGCTTTCTTT.

The CDR3 protein is CASSPPTYEQYF. The CDR3 DNA follows: TGTGCCAGCAGTCCCCCCACCTACGAGCAGTACTTC. The chain carries TRBV6-6 and TRBJ2-7, with D unclear. Germline CDR1 reads MNHNY; CDR2 reads SVGAGI (reference sequence). V lost 5 bases and J lost 2, with 7 bases in between. The CDR3 has 12 amino acids.

The chain combines TRBV19 with TRBJ2-7; 10 nucleotides agree with TRBD2. The V segment lost 3 bases and the J segment 3 bases; nucleotides outside the gene matches: 5. This CDR3 has 15 amino acids. Per germline, CDR1 LNHDA and CDR2 SQIVND (reference sequence). The CDR3 nucleotides are TGTGCCAGTAGTATTTCCGGGACTAGCGTCTACGAGCAGTACTTC. Protein: CASSISGTSVYEQYF.

The chain is built from TRBV11-3 and TRBJ2-3; 13 bases line up with TRBD2. The V gene's germline CDR1 is SGHNT and CDR2 YENEEA. V trimming: 5 bases; J trimming: 2 bases; junction bases outside the gene matches: 4. This CDR3 has 16 amino acids. This chain's CDR3 is CASSRGTSGATDTQYF. The DNA of the CDR3 is TGTGCCAGCAGCCGCGGGACTAGCGGGGCCACAGATACGCAGTATTTT.

This chain joins TRBV20-1 and TRBJ2-1; D not resolved. Trimming cost V 3 bases and J 0 bases, with 9 bases left between them. CDR1 and CDR2 from the germline V gene are DFQATT and SNEGSKA (reference sequence). This CDR3 is built from 14 residues. CDR3 DNA sequence: TGCAGTGCTAGTATAACAGACTCCTACAATGAGCAGTTCTTC. Translation: CSASITDSYNEQFF.

The chain is built from TRBV19 and TRBJ2-7, with 9 bases fitting TRBD1. V shed 5 bases, J shed 6 bases, and the junction held 11 bases outside the gene matches. The CDR3 sequence is 15 residues long. CDR1 and CDR2 (germline): LNHDA, SQIVND (reference sequence). The CDR3 DNA is TGTGCCAGTAGTTCCACAGGGGGCTCTCCGAGCGAGCAGTACTTC. This codes for CASSSTGGSPSEQYF.

This chain uses TRBV7-2 with TRBJ2-1; 11 bases match TRBD2. CDR3 length equals 15 residues. V lost 6 bases, J lost 7 bases, and 8 bases stayed unmatched. Germline V gene lookup returns CDR1 SGHTA and CDR2 FQGNSA. The CDR3 DNA follows: TGTGCCAGCAGAGCGACTAGCGGGACCCCGAATGAGCAGTTCTTC. Protein product: CASRATSGTPNEQFF.

The V and J genes are TRBV3-1 (or the pseudogene TRBV3-2) and TRBJ2-7; D possibly corresponds to TRBD1 (5 bases). The CDR3 has 13 residues. V shed 3 bases and J shed 3 bases, with 9 bases lying between them. The germline CDR1 and CDR2 sequences are LGHDT and YNNKEL (reference sequence). CDR3 in amino acids: CASSQRQYYEQYF. CDR3 coding DNA: TGTGCCAGCAGCCAGAGACAGTACTACGAGCAGTACTTC.

This chain links TRBV10-2 with TRBJ1-5; possibly TRBD1 for D (5 bases). The germline V gene encodes CDR1 WSHSY and CDR2 SAAADI. CDR3 length equals 13 residues. Trimming took 8 bases from V and 3 from J, leaving 11 bases between them. This chain's CDR3 is CASGIGANQPQHF. Written as DNA, the CDR3 is TGCGCCAGCGGGATAGGGGCCAATCAGCCCCAGCATTTT.

This chain links TRBV6-6 with TRBJ2-7, with D hard to call. V was shortened by 9 bases and J by 2 bases, with 17 bases between the two germline ends. In germline, CDR1 is MNHNY, CDR2 SVGAGI (reference sequence). This CDR3 region has 14 residues. CDR3 sequence (DNA): TGTGCCAGTGCCCGGGTCCTACCGGCCTACGAGCAGTACTTC. Residues: CASARVLPAYEQYF.

The chain couples TRBV6-5 to TRBJ1-1; 9 bases are a match to TRBD1. The CDR3 runs 14 residues. Germline V gene sequence: CDR1 MNHEY, CDR2 SVGAGI. The trim removed 2 bases at V and 5 bases at J, leaving 3 bases unmatched. The CDR3 loop reads CASSYRTGDTEAFF. In nucleotides, the CDR3 is TGTGCCAGCAGTTACCGGACAGGGGATACTGAAGCTTTCTTT.

The rearrangement links TRBV18 to TRBJ2-5, with 11 nucleotides matching TRBD2. CDR3 length: 16 residues. Germline values: CDR1 KGHSH, CDR2 LQKENI. V lost 3 bases to trimming and J lost 2 bases; unmatched junction nucleotides: 5. CDR3 DNA: TGTGCCAGCTCACCGCAGCGGACTAGCGGGCAAGAGACCCAGTACTTC. It yields the protein CASSPQRTSGQETQYF.

The chain is built from TRBV6-2 or TRBV6-3 and TRBJ1-5; the D gene is possibly TRBD1 (6 bases). The length of the CDR3 is 14 residues. Trimming took 5 bases from V and 4 from J, leaving 12 bases between them. Germline CDR1 MNHEY, CDR2 SVGEGT. The CDR3 DNA reads TGTGCCAGCAGTCGGACAGTTGTTAATCAGCCCCAGCATTTT. This gives the protein CASSRTVVNQPQHF.

Details on this clone: The same CDR3 also results from other DNA sequences found in this sample. The V and J genes are TRBV19 and TRBJ1-6, with TRBD1 identical over 8 bases. Germline loops: CDR1 LNHDA, CDR2 SQIVND (reference sequence). The CDR3 spans 15 residues. The trim removed 2 bases at V and 7 bases at J, leaving 4 bases unmatched. DNA of the CDR3: TGTGCCAGTAGTATACAGGGGGCTGGAAATTCACCCCTCCACTTT. This gives the protein CASSIQGAGNSPLHF.

The chain is built from TRBV3-1 (or the pseudogene TRBV3-2) and TRBJ1-1, with D maybe TRBD1 (6 bases). CDR1 is LGHDT and CDR2 is YNNKEL in the germline V gene (reference sequence). V was clipped by 4 bases and J by 1 base, with 10 bases between them. The CDR3 is made up of 14 amino acids. CDR3 DNA: TGTGCCAGCAGCCTGGGACAAACGAACACTGAAGCTTTCTTT. Protein sequence: CASSLGQTNTEAFF.